Listed below are T cell receptor beta chains from one sample, sequenced in a study of shared clonotypes between healthy human individuals. Measured with immunoSEQ multiplex PCR; TCRdb has only the in-frame clones, and not every one. The top ten clones hold approximately 11% of a sample with some 530,000 clones, roughly 80% of them seen once. The source material was PBMCs. The receptor source for this set is a middle-aged woman in good health. Some clones in this sample may be carry-over from other donors' samples. Each CDR3 is given with its conserved first and last residue. The D gene is left open where the match is weak. The size of a clone is reported for some rows only, either as once, few or many, or as a class for expanded clones.

J,V,size,D,CDR3,DNA
TRBJ1-1,TRBV7-9,NA,NA,CASSLTRGGDYAEAFF,TGTGCCAGCAGCCTAACACGGGGTGGGGATTACGCTGAAGCTTTCTTT
TRBJ1-1,TRBV7-3,NA,TRBD1,CASSLTIGPGQGAKGTTEAFF,TGTGCCAGCAGCTTAACGATCGGACCGGGACAGGGGGCTAAGGGGACCACTGAAGCTTTCTTT
TRBJ1-3,TRBV6-1,few,NA,CASSGTAGNTIYF,TGTGCCAGCAGTGGGACCGCTGGAAACACCATATATTTT
TRBJ2-7,TRBV11-2,NA,TRBD1,CASSLEEDRASQYF,TGTGCCAGCAGCTTAGAGGAGGACAGGGCGTCCCAGTACTTC
TRBJ1-1,TRBV4-1,NA,NA,CASSQTTLANTEAFF,TGCGCCAGCAGCCAAACCACATTGGCGAACACTGAAGCTTTCTTT
TRBJ1-2,TRBV28,NA,NA,CASVDRTYGYTF,TGTGCCAGCGTAGACCGCACCTATGGCTACACCTTC
TRBJ1-5,TRBV2,NA,NA,CASRLSEKSNQPQHF,TGTGCCAGCAGGCTGAGCGAGAAAAGCAATCAGCCCCAGCATTTT
TRBJ1-1,TRBV28,few,NA,CASSFAGTDTEAFF,TGTGCCAGCAGTTTCGCGGGGACGGACACTGAAGCTTTCTTT
TRBJ2-1,TRBV5-4,NA,TRBD2,CASSPLRTSGDDEQFF,TGTGCCAGCAGCCCACTACGGACTAGCGGGGACGATGAGCAGTTCTTC
TRBJ2-3,TRBV19,NA,NA,CASSIGGIASTDTQYF,TGTGCCAGTAGTATAGGGGGCATCGCTAGCACAGATACGCAGTATTTT